What follows describes a single T cell receptor beta chain. Data came from immunoSEQ multiplex PCR; TCRdb stores just in-frame clones and leaves some out. There are 330,000 or so clones in the sample; around 87% occur only once, and roughly 2% lies in the top ten. This record belongs to a study of blood T cell repertoires in COVID-19. In germline, CDR1 is LNHDA, CDR2 SQIVND (reference sequence). The CDR3 is 16 residues long. V lost 5 bases, J lost 1 base, and 8 bases stayed unmatched. Participants' own reports of clinical history determined their cohort assignment. The chain employs TRBV19 and TRBJ2-7; 10 bases fit TRBD2. Input material: PBMCs or T cells enriched from blood (not recorded which). The TCR originated in a man aged 35 to 55 in a cohort exposed to, infected with or recovered from COVID-19 (not recorded which). The CDR3, as DNA: TGTGCCAGTAGTCCCAGAGGACTAGCGGTTTCCTACGAGCAGTACTTC. Translation gives CASSPRGLAVSYEQYF.